This T cell receptor (beta chain) derives from a study of blood T cell repertoires in COVID-19. Background on the study: Material from acute and convalescent COVID-19 was sourced from the United States, Italy and Spain. The cDNA or gDNA used as material had been derived from T cells, B-cell-depleted T cells, or PBMCs.

The CDR3 has 14 amino acids. Germline CDR1 reads MNHEY; CDR2 reads SVGAGI. The trim removed 5 bases at V and 4 bases at J, leaving 4 bases unmatched. Source study methods: Reference gene primer amplification in the assay estimated nucleated cell counts. Assay: immunoSEQ multiplex PCR; the TCRdb copy retains only in-frame clones and omits some. That table is the source of V, J and clone size, and D and trimming were worked out from the DNA. The table lists about 250,000 clones, 70% to 90% of them singletons. V gene TRBV6-5 combines with J gene TRBJ2-1, with TRBD2 matching over 8 bases. The source is a man aged 18 to 30 with active or convalescent COVID-19. The sequenced material came from peripheral blood. CDR3 residues: CASSSGSTYNEQFF. The DNA for the CDR3 is TGTGCCAGCAGTAGCGGGAGTACGTACAATGAGCAGTTCTTC.